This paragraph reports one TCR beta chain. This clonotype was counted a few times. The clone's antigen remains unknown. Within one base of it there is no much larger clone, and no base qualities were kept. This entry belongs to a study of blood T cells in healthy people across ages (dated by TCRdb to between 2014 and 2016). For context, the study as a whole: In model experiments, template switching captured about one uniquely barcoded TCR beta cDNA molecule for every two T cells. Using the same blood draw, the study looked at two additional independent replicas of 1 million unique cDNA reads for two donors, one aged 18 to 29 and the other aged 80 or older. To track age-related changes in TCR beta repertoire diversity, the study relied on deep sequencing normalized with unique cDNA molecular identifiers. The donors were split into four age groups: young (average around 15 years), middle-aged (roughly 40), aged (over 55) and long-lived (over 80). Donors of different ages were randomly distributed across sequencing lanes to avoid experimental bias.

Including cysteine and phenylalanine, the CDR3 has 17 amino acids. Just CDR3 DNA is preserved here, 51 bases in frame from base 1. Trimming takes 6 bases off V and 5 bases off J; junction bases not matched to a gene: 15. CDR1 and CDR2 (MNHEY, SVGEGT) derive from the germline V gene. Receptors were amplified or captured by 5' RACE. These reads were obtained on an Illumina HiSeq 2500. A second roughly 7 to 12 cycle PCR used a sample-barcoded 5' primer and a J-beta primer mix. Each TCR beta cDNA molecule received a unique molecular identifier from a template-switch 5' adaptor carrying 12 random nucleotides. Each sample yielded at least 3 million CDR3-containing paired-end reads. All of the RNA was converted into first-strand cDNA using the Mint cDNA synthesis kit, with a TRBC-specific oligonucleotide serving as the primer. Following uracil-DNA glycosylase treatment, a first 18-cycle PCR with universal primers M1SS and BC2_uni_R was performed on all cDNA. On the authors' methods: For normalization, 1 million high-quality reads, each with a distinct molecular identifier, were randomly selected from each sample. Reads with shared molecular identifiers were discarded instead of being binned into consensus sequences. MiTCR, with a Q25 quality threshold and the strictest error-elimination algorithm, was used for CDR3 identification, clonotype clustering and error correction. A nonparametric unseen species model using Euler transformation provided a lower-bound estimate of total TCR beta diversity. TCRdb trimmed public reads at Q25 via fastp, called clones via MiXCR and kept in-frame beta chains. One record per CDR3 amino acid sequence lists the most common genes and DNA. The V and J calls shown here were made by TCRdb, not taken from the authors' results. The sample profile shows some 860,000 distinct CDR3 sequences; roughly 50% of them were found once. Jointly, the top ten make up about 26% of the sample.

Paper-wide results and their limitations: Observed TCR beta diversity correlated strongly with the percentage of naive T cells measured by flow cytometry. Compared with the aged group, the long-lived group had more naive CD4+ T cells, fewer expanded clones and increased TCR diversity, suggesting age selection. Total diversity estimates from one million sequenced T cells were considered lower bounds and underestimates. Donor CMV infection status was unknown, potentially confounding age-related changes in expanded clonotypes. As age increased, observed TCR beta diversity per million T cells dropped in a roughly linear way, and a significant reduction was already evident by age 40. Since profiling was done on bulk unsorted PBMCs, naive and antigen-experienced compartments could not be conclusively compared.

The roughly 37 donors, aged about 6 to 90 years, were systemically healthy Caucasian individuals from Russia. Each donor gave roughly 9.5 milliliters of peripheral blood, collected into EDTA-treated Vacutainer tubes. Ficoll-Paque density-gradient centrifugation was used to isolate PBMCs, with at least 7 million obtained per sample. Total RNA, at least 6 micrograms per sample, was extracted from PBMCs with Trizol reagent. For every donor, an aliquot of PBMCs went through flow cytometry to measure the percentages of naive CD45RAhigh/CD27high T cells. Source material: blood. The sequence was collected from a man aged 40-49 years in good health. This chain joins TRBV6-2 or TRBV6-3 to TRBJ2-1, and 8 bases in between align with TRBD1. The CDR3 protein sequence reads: CASSSLRQGAINNEQFF. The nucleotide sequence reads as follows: TGTGCCAGCAGCTCCTTAAGGCAGGGGGCGATTAACAATGAGCAGTTCTTC.